Ten or more counts support the clone carrying this T cell receptor (beta chain). Its specificity is not known. These data are taken from a study of early T cells in non-severe SARS-CoV-2 infection. Findings and caveats of the study: Private and CD4 specificities were missed by VDJdb matching, skewed to anti-spike CD8.

Unique molecular identifiers tagged individual cDNA molecules. MiXCR was run by TCRdb on the 5' RACE reads, yielding one entry per CDR3 protein. The table shows 45,000 to 60,000 distinct CDR3 sequences, with about 9.4% occurring only once. Trimming pared 7 bases from V and 8 bases from J, leaving 12 bases between. The CDR3 covers 12 residues. The specimen sequenced was whole blood. This rearrangement joins TRBV12-3 or TRBV12-4 to TRBJ2-1; D not certain. The sequence derives from an adult who was a healthcare worker with PCR-confirmed SARS-CoV-2 infection or an uninfected control (not recorded which). The CDR3 region has the DNA TGTGCCAGCACCCCATTTGGACATGAGCAGTTCTTC. It translates to CASTPFGHEQFF.